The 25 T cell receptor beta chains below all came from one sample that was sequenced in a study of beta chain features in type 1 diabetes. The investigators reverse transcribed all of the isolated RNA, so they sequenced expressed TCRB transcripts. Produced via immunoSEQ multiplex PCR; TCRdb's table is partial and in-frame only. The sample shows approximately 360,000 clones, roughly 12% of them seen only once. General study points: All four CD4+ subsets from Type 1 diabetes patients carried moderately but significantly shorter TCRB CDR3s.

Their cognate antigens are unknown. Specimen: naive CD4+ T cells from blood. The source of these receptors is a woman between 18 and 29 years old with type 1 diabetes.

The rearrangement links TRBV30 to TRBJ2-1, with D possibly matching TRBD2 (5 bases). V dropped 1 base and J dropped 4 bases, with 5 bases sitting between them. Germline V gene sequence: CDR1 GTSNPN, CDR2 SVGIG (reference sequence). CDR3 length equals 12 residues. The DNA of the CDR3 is TGTGCCTGGAGTGGGACTTACAATGAGCAGTTCTTC. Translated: CAWSGTYNEQFF. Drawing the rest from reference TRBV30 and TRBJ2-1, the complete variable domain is SQTIHQWPATLVQPVGSPLSLECTVEGTSNPNLYWYRQAAGRGLQLLFYSVGIGQISSEVPQNLSASRPQDRQFILSSKKLLLSDSGFYLCAWSGTYNEQFFGPGTRLTVL.

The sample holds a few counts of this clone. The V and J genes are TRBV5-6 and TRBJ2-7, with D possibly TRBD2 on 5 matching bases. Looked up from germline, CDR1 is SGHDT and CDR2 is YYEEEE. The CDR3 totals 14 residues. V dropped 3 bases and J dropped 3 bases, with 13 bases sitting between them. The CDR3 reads CASSSTGKGYEQYF. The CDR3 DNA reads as TGTGCCAGCAGCTCCACCGGGAAGGGCTACGAGCAGTACTTC.

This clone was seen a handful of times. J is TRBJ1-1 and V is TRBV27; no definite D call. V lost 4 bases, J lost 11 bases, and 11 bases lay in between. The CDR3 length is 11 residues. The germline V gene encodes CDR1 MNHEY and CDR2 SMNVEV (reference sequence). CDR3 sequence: CASSSRGFAFF. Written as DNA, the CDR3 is TGTGCCAGCAGTTCCAGAGGTTTCGCTTTCTTT.

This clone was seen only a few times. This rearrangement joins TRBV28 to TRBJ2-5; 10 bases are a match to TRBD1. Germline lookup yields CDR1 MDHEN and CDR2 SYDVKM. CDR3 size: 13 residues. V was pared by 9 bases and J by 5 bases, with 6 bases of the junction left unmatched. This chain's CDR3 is CASRQGAGETQYF. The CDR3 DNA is TGTGCCAGTAGACAGGGGGCAGGGGAGACCCAGTACTTC.

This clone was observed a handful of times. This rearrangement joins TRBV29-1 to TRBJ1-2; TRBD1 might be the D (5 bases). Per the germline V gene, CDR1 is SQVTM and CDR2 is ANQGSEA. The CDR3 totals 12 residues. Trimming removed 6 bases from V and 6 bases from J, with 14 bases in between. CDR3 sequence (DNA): TGCAGCGTCGACCGGGGGTATGATGGCTACACCTTC. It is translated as CSVDRGYDGYTF.

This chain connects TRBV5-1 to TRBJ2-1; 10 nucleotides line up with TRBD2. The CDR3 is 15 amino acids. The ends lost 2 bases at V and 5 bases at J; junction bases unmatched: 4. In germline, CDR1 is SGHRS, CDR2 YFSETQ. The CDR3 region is CASSFSLAGDNEQFF. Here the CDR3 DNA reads TGCGCCAGCAGCTTCTCTCTAGCGGGAGACAATGAGCAGTTCTTC.

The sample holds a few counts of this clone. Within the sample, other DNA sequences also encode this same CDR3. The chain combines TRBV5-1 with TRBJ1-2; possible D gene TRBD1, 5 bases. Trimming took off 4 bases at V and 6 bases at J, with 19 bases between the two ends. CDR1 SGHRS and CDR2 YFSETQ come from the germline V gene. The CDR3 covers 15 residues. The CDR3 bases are TGCGCCAGCAGCGGGAGGGACGCCGCGTCGGATGGCTACACCTTC. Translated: CASSGRDAASDGYTF.

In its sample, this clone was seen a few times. The CDR3, as DNA: TGCGCCAGCAGCTTGGAAGGGGCTGGAAGGGAGCTGTTTTTT. Translated: CASSLEGAGRELFF. The chain recombines TRBV5-1 with TRBJ2-2, with D possibly matching TRBD1 (5 bases). Trimming left V 0 bases short and J 9 bases short, with 12 bases between. From germline, CDR1 is SGHRS and CDR2 YFSETQ. The CDR3 extends over 14 amino acids. The whole variable domain, remainder taken from reference TRBV5-1 and TRBJ2-2, is KAGVTQTPRYLIKTRGQQVTLSCSPISGHRSVSWYQQTPGQGLQFLFEYFSETQRNKGNFPGRFSGRQFSNSRSEMNVSTLELGDSALYLCASSLEGAGRELFFGEGSRLTVL.

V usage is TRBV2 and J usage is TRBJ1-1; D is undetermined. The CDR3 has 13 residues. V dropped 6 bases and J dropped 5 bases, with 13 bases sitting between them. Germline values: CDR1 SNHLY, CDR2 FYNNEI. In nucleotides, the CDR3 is TGTGCCAGCAGCTCAGTCCCGAGGACTGAAGCTTTCTTT. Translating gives CASSSVPRTEAFF.

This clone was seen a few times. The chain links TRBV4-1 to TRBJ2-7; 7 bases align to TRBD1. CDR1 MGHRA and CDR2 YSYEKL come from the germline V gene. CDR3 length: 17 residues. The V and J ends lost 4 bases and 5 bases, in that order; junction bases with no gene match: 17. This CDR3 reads CASSRQFPPGQSDEQYF. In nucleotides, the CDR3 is TGCGCCAGCAGCCGTCAGTTTCCTCCGGGACAGTCTGACGAGCAGTACTTC.

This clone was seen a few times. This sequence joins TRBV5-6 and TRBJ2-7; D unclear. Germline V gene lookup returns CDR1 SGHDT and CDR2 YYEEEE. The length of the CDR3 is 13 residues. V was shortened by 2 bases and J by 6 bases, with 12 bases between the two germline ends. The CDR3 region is CASSLGEVSEQYF. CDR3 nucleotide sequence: TGTGCCAGCAGCTTAGGTGAGGTCTCCGAGCAGTACTTC.

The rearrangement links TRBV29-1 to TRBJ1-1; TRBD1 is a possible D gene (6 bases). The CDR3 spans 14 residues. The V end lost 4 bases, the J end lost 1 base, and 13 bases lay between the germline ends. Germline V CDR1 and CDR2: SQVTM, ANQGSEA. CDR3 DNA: TGCAGCGTTGGTTCTGGGGGCGCGAACACTGAAGCTTTCTTT. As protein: CSVGSGGANTEAFF.

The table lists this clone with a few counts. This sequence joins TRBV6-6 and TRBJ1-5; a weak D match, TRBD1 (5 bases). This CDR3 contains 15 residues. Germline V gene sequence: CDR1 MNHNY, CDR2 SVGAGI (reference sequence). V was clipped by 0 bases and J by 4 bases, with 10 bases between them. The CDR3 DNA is TGTGCCAGCAGTTACTCTGATGGGGCTAATCAGCCCCAGCATTTT. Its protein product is CASSYSDGANQPQHF.

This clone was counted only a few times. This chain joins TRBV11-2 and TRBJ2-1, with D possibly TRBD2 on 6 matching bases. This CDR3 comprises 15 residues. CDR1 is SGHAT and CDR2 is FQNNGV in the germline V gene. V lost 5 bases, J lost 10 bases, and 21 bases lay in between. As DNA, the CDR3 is TGTGCCAGCAGCCCCGAGCTAGCGCCCCGGGGGGAGCAGTTCTTC. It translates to CASSPELAPRGEQFF.

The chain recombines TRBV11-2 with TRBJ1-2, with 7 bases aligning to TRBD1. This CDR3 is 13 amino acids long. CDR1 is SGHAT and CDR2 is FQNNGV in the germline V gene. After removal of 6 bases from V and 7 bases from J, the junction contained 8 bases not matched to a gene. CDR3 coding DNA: TGTGCCAGCAGACGAAGACAGGGTCCTGGCTACACCTTC. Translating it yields CASRRRQGPGYTF. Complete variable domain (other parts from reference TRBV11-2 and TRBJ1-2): EAGVAQSPRYKIIEKRQSVAFWCNPISGHATLYWYQQILGQGPKLLIQFQNNGVVDDSQLPKDRFSAERLKGVDSTLKIQPAKLEDSAVYLCASRRRQGPGYTFGSGTRLTVV.

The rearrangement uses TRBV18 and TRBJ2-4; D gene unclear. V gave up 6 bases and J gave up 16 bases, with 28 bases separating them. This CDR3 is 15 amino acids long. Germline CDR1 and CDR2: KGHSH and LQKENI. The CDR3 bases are TGTGCCAGCTCCTATTATCGTGATCCCACCGAGCAGGCATACTTC. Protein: CASSYYRDPTEQAYF.

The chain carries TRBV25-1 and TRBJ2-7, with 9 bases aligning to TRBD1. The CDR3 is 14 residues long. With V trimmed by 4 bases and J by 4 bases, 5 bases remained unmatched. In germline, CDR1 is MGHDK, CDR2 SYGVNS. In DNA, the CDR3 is TGTGCCAGCAGTGGACTAGACAGGGGGTACGAGCAGTACTTC. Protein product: CASSGLDRGYEQYF.

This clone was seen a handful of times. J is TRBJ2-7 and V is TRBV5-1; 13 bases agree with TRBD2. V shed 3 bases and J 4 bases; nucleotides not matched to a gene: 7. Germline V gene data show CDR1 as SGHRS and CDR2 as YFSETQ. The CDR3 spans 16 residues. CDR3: CASSSRTSGSRYEQYF. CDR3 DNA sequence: TGCGCCAGCAGCTCGCGGACTAGCGGGAGTCGGTACGAGCAGTACTTC.

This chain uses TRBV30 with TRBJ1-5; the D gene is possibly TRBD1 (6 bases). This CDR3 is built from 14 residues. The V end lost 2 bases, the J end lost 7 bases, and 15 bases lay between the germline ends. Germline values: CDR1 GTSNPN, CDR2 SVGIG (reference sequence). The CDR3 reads CAWSPSRGDQPQHF. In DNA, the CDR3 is TGTGCCTGGAGTCCTTCCAGGGGAGACCAGCCCCAGCATTTT.

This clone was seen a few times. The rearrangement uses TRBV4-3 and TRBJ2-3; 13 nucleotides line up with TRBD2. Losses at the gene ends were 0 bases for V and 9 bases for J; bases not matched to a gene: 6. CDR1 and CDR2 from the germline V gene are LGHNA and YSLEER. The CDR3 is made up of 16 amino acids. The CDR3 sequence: CASSQEGLAGVGTQYF. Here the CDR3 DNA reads TGCGCCAGCAGCCAAGAAGGACTAGCGGGAGTTGGCACGCAGTATTTT.

The CDR3 coding sequence is TGTGCCAGCAGTTCATCGGGTGATTACAATGAGCAGTTCTTC. Protein product: CASSSSGDYNEQFF. The J gene is TRBJ2-1, the V gene TRBV11-2; D gene ambiguous. Germline V gene data show CDR1 as SGHAT and CDR2 as FQNNGV. CDR3 length: 14 residues. Trimming cost V 6 bases and J 4 bases, with 13 bases left between them.

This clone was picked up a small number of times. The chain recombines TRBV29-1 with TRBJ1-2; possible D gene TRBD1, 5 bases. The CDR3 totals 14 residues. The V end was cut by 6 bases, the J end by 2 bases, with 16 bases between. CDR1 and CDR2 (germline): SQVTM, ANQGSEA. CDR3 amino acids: CSVGARTHNYGYTF. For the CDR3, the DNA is TGCAGCGTAGGGGCCCGGACGCACAACTATGGCTACACCTTC.

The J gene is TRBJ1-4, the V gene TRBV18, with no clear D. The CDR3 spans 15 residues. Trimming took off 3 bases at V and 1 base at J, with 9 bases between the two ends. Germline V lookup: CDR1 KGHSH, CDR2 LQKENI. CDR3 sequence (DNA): TGTGCCAGCTCACCCCTAAGCCAAACTAATGAAAAACTGTTTTTT. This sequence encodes CASSPLSQTNEKLFF.

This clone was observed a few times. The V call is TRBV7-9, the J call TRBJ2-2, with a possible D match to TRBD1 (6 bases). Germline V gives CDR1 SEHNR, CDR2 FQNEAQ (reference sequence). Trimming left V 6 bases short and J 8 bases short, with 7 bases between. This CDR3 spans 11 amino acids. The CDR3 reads CASSGQGELFF. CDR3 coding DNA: TGTGCCAGCAGTGGACAGGGGGAGCTGTTTTTT.

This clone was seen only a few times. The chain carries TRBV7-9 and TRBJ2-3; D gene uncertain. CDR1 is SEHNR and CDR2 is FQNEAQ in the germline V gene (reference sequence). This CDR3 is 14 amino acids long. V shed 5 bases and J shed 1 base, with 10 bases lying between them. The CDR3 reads CASSAFTGTDTQYF. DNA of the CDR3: TGTGCCAGCAGCGCCTTCACTGGCACAGATACGCAGTATTTT.